This T cell receptor (beta chain) was sequenced for a study of blood T cell repertoires in COVID-19 (dated by TCRdb to the early 2020s). The study in broad terms: Samples from collaborators originated in the United States, Italy and Spain and spanned both the acute and convalescent phases of COVID-19. The prospective study material was composed of cDNA or gDNA derived from T cells, B-cell-depleted T cells, or PBMCs. HLA class I and class II types, where available, came from metadata supplied by the sample provider rather than from assay-based typing. Samples came from the ongoing ImmuneRACE study (first 160 participants) plus 1,254 subjects from 6 global collaborators. The dataset comprised deeply sampled blood TCRbeta repertoires from subjects exposed to, actively infected with, or recovered from COVID-19. The repertoires were released in a freely available public database intended as a resource for research on the immune response to SARS-CoV-2. The sample metadata nearly always contained a de-identified subject ID, COVID-19 status, age in years and sex. The study at large found these results: The amount of clinical and demographic metadata varied by source and participant and was provided uncurated.

Looking up the germline V gene yields CDR1 MNHEY and CDR2 SVGAGI. Taken from cysteine to phenylalanine, the CDR3 has 12 residues. Only the CDR3 portion is preserved as DNA: 36 bases, with reading frame beginning at the first base. V loses 9 bases at its end and J loses 7 bases; junction bases beyond the gene matches: 5. The collaborating institutions used their own protocols to collect whole blood in K2EDTA tubes. For TCRbeta analysis, collaborators shipped samples in one of three forms: frozen whole blood, isolated PBMCs, or DNA extracted from either of those sample types. For this clone: Its antigen specificity is not known. It has no much larger one-base neighbor in the sample; base qualities were not kept.

TCRbeta CDR3 regions were amplified from genomic DNA using the immunoSEQ Assay, a bias-controlled multiplex PCR. Per the original workflow: The number of nucleated cells in each sample was estimated by amplification of reference gene primers within the assay. To quantify the absolute abundance of each unique TCRbeta CDR3 rearrangement, sequence reads were collapsed and filtered. Productive Simpson clonality was computed per sample as the square root of Simpson's diversity index over productive rearrangements. As stored in TCRdb, this immuneACCESS dataset retains in-frame rearrangements with V and J assigned. A fraction of the clones does not appear; measured against another copy, unresolved V genes explain less than half of the discrepancy, and the remainder lacks a known reason. V and J calls and clone size come straight from that table; D and trimming were deduced from the DNA. Present in this sample are roughly 81,000 clones, over 75% of which were seen just once. Of the sample, about 2.1% falls within the top ten clones.

In this chain, TRBV6-5 is recombined with TRBJ1-5, with 8 junctional bases fitting TRBD1. This TCR came from a woman aged 65 to 85 with acute or convalescent COVID-19. What was sequenced was peripheral blood. CDR3 loop: CASLQGEQPQHF. Here is the DNA: TGTGCCAGTCTACAGGGGGAGCAGCCCCAGCATTTT.